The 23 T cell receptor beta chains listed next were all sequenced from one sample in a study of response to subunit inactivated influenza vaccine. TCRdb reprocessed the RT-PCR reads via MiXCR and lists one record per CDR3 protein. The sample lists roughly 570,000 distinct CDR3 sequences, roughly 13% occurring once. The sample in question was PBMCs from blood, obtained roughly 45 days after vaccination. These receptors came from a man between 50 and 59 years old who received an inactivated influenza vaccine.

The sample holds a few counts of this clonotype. Here the CDR3 DNA reads TGTGCCAGCAGTTCATCTAGGGGCCTACCGGGCTACGAGCAGTACTTC. Residues: CASSSSRGLPGYEQYF. The V gene is TRBV28, the J gene TRBJ2-7, with a weak D call TRBD1 (5 bases). CDR1 and CDR2 from the germline V gene are MDHEN and SYDVKM. Trimming stripped 4 bases from V and 3 bases from J, with 19 bases between. The CDR3 extends over 16 amino acids.

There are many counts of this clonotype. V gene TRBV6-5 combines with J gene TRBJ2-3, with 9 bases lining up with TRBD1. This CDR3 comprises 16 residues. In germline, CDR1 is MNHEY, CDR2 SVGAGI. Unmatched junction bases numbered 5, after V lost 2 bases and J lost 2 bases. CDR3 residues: CASSYLWTGDTDTQYF. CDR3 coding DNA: TGTGCCAGCAGTTACCTGTGGACAGGGGACACAGATACGCAGTATTTT.

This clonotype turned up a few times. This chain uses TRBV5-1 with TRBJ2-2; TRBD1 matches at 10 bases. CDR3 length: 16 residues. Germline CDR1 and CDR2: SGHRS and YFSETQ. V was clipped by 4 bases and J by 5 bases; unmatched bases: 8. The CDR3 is CASSMTGGTFTGELFF. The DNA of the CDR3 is TGCGCCAGCAGCATGACAGGGGGCACATTTACCGGGGAGCTGTTTTTT.

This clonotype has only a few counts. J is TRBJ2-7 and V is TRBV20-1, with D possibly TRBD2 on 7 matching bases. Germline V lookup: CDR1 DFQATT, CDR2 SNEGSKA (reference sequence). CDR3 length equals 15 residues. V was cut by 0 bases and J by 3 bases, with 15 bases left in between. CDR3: CSARDAGAVYYEQYF. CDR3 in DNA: TGCAGTGCTAGAGACGCGGGGGCAGTTTACTACGAGCAGTACTTC.

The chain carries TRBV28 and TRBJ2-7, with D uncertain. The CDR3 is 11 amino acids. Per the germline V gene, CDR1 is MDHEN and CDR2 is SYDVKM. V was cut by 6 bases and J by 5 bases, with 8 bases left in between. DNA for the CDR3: TGTGCCAGCAGAACCCTCAACGAGCAGTACTTC. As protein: CASRTLNEQYF.

CDR3 protein: CSARDRSRALTEAFF. The CDR3 region has the DNA TGCAGTGCTAGAGATCGATCCAGGGCGTTGACTGAAGCTTTCTTT. This chain links TRBV20-1 with TRBJ1-1, with a tentative D call TRBD1 (5 bases). Trimming took off 0 bases at V and 5 bases at J, with 16 bases between the two ends. This CDR3 has 15 amino acids. CDR1 DFQATT and CDR2 SNEGSKA come from the germline V gene (reference sequence).

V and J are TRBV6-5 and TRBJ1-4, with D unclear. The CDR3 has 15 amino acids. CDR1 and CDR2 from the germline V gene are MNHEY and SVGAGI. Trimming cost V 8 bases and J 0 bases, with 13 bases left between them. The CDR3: CASVPGVSTNEKLFF. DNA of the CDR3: TGTGCCAGCGTTCCTGGGGTTTCAACTAATGAAAAACTGTTTTTT.

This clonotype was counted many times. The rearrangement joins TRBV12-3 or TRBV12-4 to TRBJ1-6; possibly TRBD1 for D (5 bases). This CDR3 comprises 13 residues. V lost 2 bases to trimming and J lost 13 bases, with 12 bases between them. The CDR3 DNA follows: TGTGCCAGCAGTTTATTACTCCGGGGCCCCCTCCACTTT. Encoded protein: CASSLLLRGPLHF.

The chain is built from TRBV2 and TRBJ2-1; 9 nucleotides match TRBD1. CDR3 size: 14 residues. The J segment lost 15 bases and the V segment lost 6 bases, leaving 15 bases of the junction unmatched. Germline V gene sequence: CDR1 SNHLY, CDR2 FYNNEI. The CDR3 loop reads CASSGDPRDRELFF. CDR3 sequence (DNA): TGTGCCAGCAGCGGGGACCCCAGGGACAGGGAGTTGTTCTTC.

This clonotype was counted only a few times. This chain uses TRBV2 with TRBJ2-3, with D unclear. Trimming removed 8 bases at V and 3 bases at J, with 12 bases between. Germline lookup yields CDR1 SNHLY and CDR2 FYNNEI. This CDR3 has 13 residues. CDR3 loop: CASSRERTDTQYF. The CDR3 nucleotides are TGTGCCAGCTCTAGAGAACGGACAGATACGCAGTATTTT.

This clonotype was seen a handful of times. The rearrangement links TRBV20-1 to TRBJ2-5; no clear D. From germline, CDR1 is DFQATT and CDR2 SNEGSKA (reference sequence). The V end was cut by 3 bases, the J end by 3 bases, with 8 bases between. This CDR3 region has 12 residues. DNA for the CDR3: TGCAGTGCTAGCCGATCGGAAGAGACCCAGTACTTC. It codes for CSASRSEETQYF.

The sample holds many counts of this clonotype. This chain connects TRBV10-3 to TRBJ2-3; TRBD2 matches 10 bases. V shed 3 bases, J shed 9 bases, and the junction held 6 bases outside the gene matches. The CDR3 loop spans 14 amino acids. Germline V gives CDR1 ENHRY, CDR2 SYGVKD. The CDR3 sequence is CAISDGLAGDTQYF. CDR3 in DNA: TGTGCCATCAGTGACGGTCTAGCGGGGGACACGCAGTATTTT.

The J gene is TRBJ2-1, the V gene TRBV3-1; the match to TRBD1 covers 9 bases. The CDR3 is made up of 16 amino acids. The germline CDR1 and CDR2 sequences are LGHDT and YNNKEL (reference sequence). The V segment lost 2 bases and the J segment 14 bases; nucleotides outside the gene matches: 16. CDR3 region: CASSQRQHGTGIFEFF. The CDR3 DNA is TGTGCCAGCAGCCAAAGGCAGCATGGGACAGGGATTTTTGAGTTCTTC.

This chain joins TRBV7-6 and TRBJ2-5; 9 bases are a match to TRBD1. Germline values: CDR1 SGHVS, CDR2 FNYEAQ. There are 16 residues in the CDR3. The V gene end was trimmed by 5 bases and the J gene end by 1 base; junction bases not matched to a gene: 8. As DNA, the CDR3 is TGTGCCAGCAGCCTCGGGACAGGGATTGGCCAAGAGACCCAGTACTTC. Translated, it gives CASSLGTGIGQETQYF. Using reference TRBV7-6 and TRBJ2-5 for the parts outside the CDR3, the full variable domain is GAGVSQSPRYKVTKRGQDVALRCDPISGHVSLYWYRQALGQGPEFLTYFNYEAQQDKSGLPNDRFSAERPEGSISTLTIQRTEQRDSAMYRCASSLGTGIGQETQYFGPGTRLLVL.

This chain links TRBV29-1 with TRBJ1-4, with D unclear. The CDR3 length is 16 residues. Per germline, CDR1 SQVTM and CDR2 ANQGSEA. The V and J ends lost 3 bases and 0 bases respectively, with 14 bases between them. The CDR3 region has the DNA TGCAGCGTTGAGCCCCTCGAATCCTCAACTAATGAAAAACTGTTTTTT. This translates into CSVEPLESSTNEKLFF.

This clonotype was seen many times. The CDR3 bases are TGTGCCATCAGTGAACAGGGGGTCAACTATGGCTACACCTTC. It specifies CAISEQGVNYGYTF. The chain recombines TRBV10-3 with TRBJ1-2; 8 nucleotides agree with TRBD1. This CDR3 spans 14 amino acids. Trimming removed 3 bases from V and 2 bases from J; junction bases left unmatched: 2. CDR1 and CDR2 from the germline V gene are ENHRY and SYGVKD.

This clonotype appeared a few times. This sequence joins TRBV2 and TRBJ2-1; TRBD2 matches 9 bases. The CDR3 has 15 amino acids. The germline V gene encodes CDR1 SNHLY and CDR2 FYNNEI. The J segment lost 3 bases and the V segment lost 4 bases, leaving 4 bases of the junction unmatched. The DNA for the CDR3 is TGTGCCAGCAGTGCCCAGACTAGCGGCTACAATGAGCAGTTCTTC. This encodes CASSAQTSGYNEQFF. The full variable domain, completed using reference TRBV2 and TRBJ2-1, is EPEVTQTPSHQVTQMGQEVILRCVPISNHLYFYWYRQILGQKVEFLVSFYNNEISEKSEIFDDQFSVERPDGSNFTLKIRSTKLEDSAMYFCASSAQTSGYNEQFFGPGTRLTVL.

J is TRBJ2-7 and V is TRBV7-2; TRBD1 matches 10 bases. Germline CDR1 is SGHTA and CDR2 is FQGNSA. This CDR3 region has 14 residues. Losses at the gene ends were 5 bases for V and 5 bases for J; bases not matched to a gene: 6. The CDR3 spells CASSQPGTGDEQYF. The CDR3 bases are TGTGCCAGCAGCCAACCTGGGACAGGGGACGAGCAGTACTTC.

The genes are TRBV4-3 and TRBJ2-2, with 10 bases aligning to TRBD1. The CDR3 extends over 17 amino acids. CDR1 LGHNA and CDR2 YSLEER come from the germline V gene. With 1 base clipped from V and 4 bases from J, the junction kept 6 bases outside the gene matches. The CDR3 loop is CASSQGARTGGTGELFF. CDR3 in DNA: TGCGCCAGCAGCCAAGGAGCAAGGACAGGGGGCACCGGGGAGCTGTTTTTT.

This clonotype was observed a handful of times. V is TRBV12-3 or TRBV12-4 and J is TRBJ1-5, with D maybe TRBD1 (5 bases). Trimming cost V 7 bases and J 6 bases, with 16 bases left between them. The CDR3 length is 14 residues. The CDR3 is CASTGGAAGQPQHF. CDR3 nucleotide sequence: TGTGCCAGCACCGGAGGGGCGGCGGGTCAGCCCCAGCATTTT.

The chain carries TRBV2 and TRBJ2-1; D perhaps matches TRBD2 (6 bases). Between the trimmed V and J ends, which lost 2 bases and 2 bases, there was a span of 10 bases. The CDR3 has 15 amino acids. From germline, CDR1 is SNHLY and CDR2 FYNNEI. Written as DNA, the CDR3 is TGTGCCAGCAGTGAAACGGGAGCCCCCTACAATGAGCAGTTCTTC. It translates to CASSETGAPYNEQFF.

The CDR3 bases are TGCAGTGCTAGCGCGGGGCACCTCACAGATACGCAGTATTTT. As protein: CSASAGHLTDTQYF. The chain uses TRBV20-1 and TRBJ2-3; tentatively, D is TRBD2 (6 bases). The CDR3 covers 14 residues. Per the germline V gene, CDR1 is DFQATT and CDR2 is SNEGSKA (reference sequence). The V and J ends lost 3 bases and 2 bases respectively, with 12 bases between them.

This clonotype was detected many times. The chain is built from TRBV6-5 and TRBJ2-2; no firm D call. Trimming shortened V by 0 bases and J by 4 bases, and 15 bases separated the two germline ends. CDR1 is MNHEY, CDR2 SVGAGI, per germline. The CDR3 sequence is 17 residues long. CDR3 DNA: TGTGCCAGCAGTTACTCGGGATGGGCCTCGAGCACCGGGGAGCTGTTTTTT. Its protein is CASSYSGWASSTGELFF.